This T cell receptor beta chain was recovered during a study of vaccination and CD4 T cells after COVID-19 (dated by TCRdb to the early 2020s). About the investigation overall: Every convalescent patient had a positive nasal swab PCR test for SARS-CoV-2, with mild disease in 8 to 10 patients and severe disease in one. Six males and four females were included in the convalescent cohort, with two Hispanic individuals, seven Caucasians, two Asians and one multiracial person represented. Participants got two doses of the Pfizer-BioNTech BNT162b2 vaccine (n=8) or two doses of the Moderna mRNA-1273 vaccine (n=2). Post-COVID blood samples from convalescent patients were collected a median of around 100 days after diagnosis, with a range of roughly 30 to 170 days. Post-vaccine blood samples were collected a median of around 2.5 months after the second vaccine dose, ranging from 14 to 241 days. Overlapping spike peptide pools from SARS-CoV-2 and from the common cold coronaviruses HCoV-NL63, HCoV-OC43 and HCoV-229E were used as culture stimuli. Control cultures used a CEFX viral epitope pool as positive control, an HIV-1 Nef peptide pool as negative control, or no peptide. In roughly 10 COVID-19 convalescent patients and a few infection-naive healthy vaccine recipients, the spike-specific CD4+ TCR repertoire before mRNA vaccination was compared with the repertoire after mRNA vaccination.

Preparation of the library involved PCR. TCR sequencing of DNA from cultured CD4+ T cells used the Oncomine TCR Beta short-read assay at the Johns Hopkins FTIC core. The QIAamp micro DNA kit was used to extract genomic DNA from the cultured CD4+ T cells. Oncomine TCR Beta libraries from cultured CD4+ T cells were pooled with unique dual indexes and sequenced on an Illumina iSeq 100. The authors' analysis ran thus. Non-productive sequences were removed, and CDR3s not starting with C, not ending with F or W, or shorter than 7 amino acids were discarded. The MANAFEST web application identified antigen-specific clonotypes by comparing peptide-stimulated wells against reference wells and other culture wells. Positive clones required FDR below 0.05, an odds ratio above 5, and productive frequency above 0.1% in at least two of three replicate wells. A clonotype was classed as cross-reactive if the clonotype showed significant expansion both in SARS-CoV-2 spike wells and in at least one common cold coronavirus spike condition. Similarity between CDR3 sequences was evaluated in R version 3.6.1 using Levenshtein distances (stringdist) and unrooted phylogenetic trees (ape). Using fastp trimming at Q25 and MiXCR clonotype assembly, TCRdb reanalyzed the public sequencing data and kept in-frame beta chains. Rows with one shared CDR3 protein collapse into an entry with the most common genes and DNA. These V and J calls originate from TCRdb's pipeline instead of the authors' own analysis. Present in this sample are about 7,600 distinct CDR3 sequences, approximately 70% of which were seen just once. The biggest ten clones account for less than 20% of the sample.

Regarding this clonotype: Its antigen is unknown. It has no much larger one-base neighbor in the sample; base qualities were not kept.

The CDR3 sequence holds 13 residues, the cysteine and phenylalanine included. Here the CDR3 DNA is all that survives: 39 bases in frame from base 1. Via the germline V gene (reference sequence), CDR1 is DFQATT and CDR2 SNEGSKA. V was cut back by 0 bases and J by 4 bases, leaving a gap of 7 bases between them. What the work shows at the level of the full study, not this receptor alone: Only a relatively small number of convalescent patients were included in the study, and early timepoints following natural infection were not analyzed. Although the median number of SARS-CoV-2-reactive clonotypes went up from roughly 23 after infection to roughly 40 after vaccination, the increase was not significant. Of the vaccine-specific clones in convalescent patients, 304 of 307, or nearly all, reacted only to SARS-CoV-2 spike and did not cross-react with common cold coronaviruses. In convalescent patients, a median about 86% of post-vaccine SARS-CoV-2-reactive clones were detected only after vaccination, suggesting vaccine-specific priming.

The label giving this sample's treatment or condition can be read as: roughly ten-day PBMC culture with coronavirus spike peptide pools or control peptides (ViraFEST assay). The ViraFEST assay was used in the study, in which antigen-specific T cells were expanded with peptide pools and expanded clonotypes were subsequently identified by TCR sequencing. The convalescent patients' positive SARS-CoV-2 PCR tests fell between March and December 2020, which was before the Alpha, Beta and Delta variants emerged in the United States. PBMCs were cultured at around 2 million per well in IMDM supplemented with roughly 5% human AB serum and about 9.6 IU/ml IL-2, with about 10 ug/ml peptide pools added. On days 3 and 7, half of the culture medium was replaced with fresh IL-2-containing medium. After around 11 days of culture, CD4+ T cells were isolated by negative selection using the EasySep CD4+ T cell isolation kit. PBMCs were separated from whole blood using Ficoll-Paque Plus gradient centrifugation and then either used fresh or cryopreserved at -140C. Triplicate wells were generally used for each culture condition.

The origin of this receptor is a human donor with COVID-19. The input for sequencing was cultured CD4+ T cells from blood, taken after SARS-CoV-2 vaccination. The rearranged chain carries TRBV20-1 and TRBJ1-3; no D gene call is confident. DNA sequence: TGCAGTGCTAGAGATCCGAGAGGAAACACCATATATTTT. This is translated as CSARDPRGNTIYF.